This is a list of T cell receptor beta chains from one sample in a study of blood T cell repertoires in COVID-19. Clones were sequenced by immunoSEQ multiplex PCR, and TCRdb holds only the in-frame ones, with some missing. The sample carries around 250,000 clones, 80% to 90% recorded once. The specimen sequenced was peripheral blood. Receptor source: a woman in her seventies with COVID-19, enrolled during active disease. Both conserved end residues are part of each CDR3. The D gene is left open where the match is weak. Some rows have no size entry. The others give once, few or many, or a class for an expanded clone.

size: once; length: 16; V: TRBV18; J: TRBJ1-4; D: TRBD1; DNA: TGTGCCAGCTCACCAGCAGGGGGTGGAAGTGGTGAAAAACTGTTTTTT; CDR3: CASSPAGGGSGEKLFF
size: .; length: 13; V: TRBV7-3; J: TRBJ2-1; D: TRBD2; DNA: TGTGCCAGCAGGTCTAGCGGGATCCATGAGCAGTTCTTC; CDR3: CASRSSGIHEQFF
size: .; length: 13; V: TRBV12-3/TRBV12-4; J: TRBJ1-2; D: .; DNA: TGTGCCAGCACCAAAAGTCGACAATATGGCTACACCTTC; CDR3: CASTKSRQYGYTF
size: few; length: 13; V: TRBV2; J: TRBJ1-4; D: .; DNA: TGTGCCAGCCTTAGGGACTGGAATGAAAAACTGTTTTTT; CDR3: CASLRDWNEKLFF
size: .; length: 16; V: TRBV10-3; J: TRBJ2-1; D: TRBD2; DNA: TGTGCCATCAGCCCGAGCGGGAGGACCTCCTACAATGAGCAGTTCTTC; CDR3: CAISPSGRTSYNEQFF
size: .; length: 13; V: TRBV5-1; J: TRBJ2-7; D: .; DNA: TGCGCCAGCCGCCGGGACAATCCCTACGAGCAGTACTTC; CDR3: CASRRDNPYEQYF
size: .; length: 17; V: TRBV27; J: TRBJ2-1; D: TRBD2; DNA: TGTGCCAGCAGTCCATGGGGGACTAGCGGGCCAGACAATGAGCAGTTCTTC; CDR3: CASSPWGTSGPDNEQFF
size: .; length: 17; V: TRBV19; J: TRBJ1-5; D: TRBD1; DNA: TGTGCCAGTAGTATAGATCGAGGGGGCAGGGGCAATCAGCCCCAGCATTTT; CDR3: CASSIDRGGRGNQPQHF
size: .; length: 16; V: TRBV30; J: TRBJ1-5; D: .; DNA: TGTGCCTGGAGTGTATCCGGGTACGGGGGCAATCAGCCCCAGCATTTT; CDR3: CAWSVSGYGGNQPQHF
size: .; length: 15; V: TRBV3-1/TRBV3-2; J: TRBJ1-1; D: .; DNA: TGTGCCAGCAGCCGGGCTGGATCCATGAACACTGAAGCTTTCTTT; CDR3: CASSRAGSMNTEAFF
size: .; length: 13; V: TRBV24-1; J: TRBJ1-1; D: .; DNA: TGTGCCACCAGTGGAAGCGTGGCGGCTGAAGCTTTCTTT; CDR3: CATSGSVAAEAFF
size: .; length: 14; V: TRBV5-1; J: TRBJ2-1; D: TRBD1; DNA: TGCGCCAGCAGCGAGGGACAGGCCGAAGATGAGCAGTTCTTC; CDR3: CASSEGQAEDEQFF
size: .; length: 15; V: TRBV7-2; J: TRBJ1-4; D: TRBD1; DNA: TGTGCCAGCAGCTCCCTCGGAGGGGGCAACGAAAAACTGTTTTTT; CDR3: CASSSLGGGNEKLFF
size: .; length: 14; V: TRBV6-6; J: TRBJ2-5; D: .; DNA: TGTGCCAGCAGTTACAGGGGGGGCTTGGAGACCCAGTACTTC; CDR3: CASSYRGGLETQYF
size: once; length: 16; V: TRBV19; J: TRBJ2-7; D: .; DNA: TGTGCCAGTAGTATCGCCCTTCGGGGAGTGGGATACGAGCAGTACTTC; CDR3: CASSIALRGVGYEQYF
size: .; length: 13; V: TRBV7-9; J: TRBJ1-1; D: .; DNA: TGTGCCAGCAGAGAAGGGAGGGGGACTGAAGCTTTCTTT; CDR3: CASREGRGTEAFF
size: .; length: 14; V: TRBV4-1; J: TRBJ1-5; D: TRBD1; DNA: TGCGCCAGCAGCCAGGGACAGAGCAATCAGCCCCAGCATTTT; CDR3: CASSQGQSNQPQHF
size: .; length: 14; V: TRBV9; J: TRBJ1-5; D: TRBD1; DNA: TGTGCCAGCACCCCGGGACAGGCTAATCAGCCCCAGCATTTT; CDR3: CASTPGQANQPQHF
size: .; length: 16; V: TRBV7-9; J: TRBJ2-1; D: TRBD1; DNA: TGTGCCAGCAGCCCAGGAGTGGGACAGGACTACAATGAGCAGTTCTTC; CDR3: CASSPGVGQDYNEQFF
size: .; length: 12; V: TRBV18; J: TRBJ1-4; D: .; DNA: TGTGCCAGCTCACCTTCAATTGAAAAACTGTTTTTT; CDR3: CASSPSIEKLFF
size: .; length: 14; V: TRBV19; J: TRBJ1-5; D: TRBD1; DNA: TGTGCCAGTAGTCTCAGGACAGGGAATCAGCCCCAGCATTTT; CDR3: CASSLRTGNQPQHF
size: .; length: 12; V: TRBV29-1; J: TRBJ1-1; D: TRBD1; DNA: TGCAGCGCCCGGACAGGGAGGGTATGGGCTTTCTTT; CDR3: CSARTGRVWAFF
size: few; length: 16; V: TRBV3-1/TRBV3-2; J: TRBJ2-1; D: TRBD2; DNA: TGTGCCAGCAGCCAAGCCTTAGCGGGAGCGTTCTTAGAGCAGTTCTTC; CDR3: CASSQALAGAFLEQFF
size: .; length: 18; V: TRBV30; J: TRBJ1-6; D: TRBD1; DNA: TGTGCCTGGAGTGTAGCCAGGGGGCAATTATCGGGAAATTCACCCCTCCACTTT; CDR3: CAWSVARGQLSGNSPLHF
size: .; length: 15; V: TRBV30; J: TRBJ1-1; D: TRBD1; DNA: TGTGCCTGGAGGGGTGGAGGGACAGGGAGGGCTGAAGCTTTCTTT; CDR3: CAWRGGGTGRAEAFF
size: few; length: 16; V: TRBV2; J: TRBJ1-6; D: TRBD1; DNA: TGTGCCAGCAGGGCCCCAGGGGGGAGAGTTAATTCACCCCTCCACTTT; CDR3: CASRAPGGRVNSPLHF
size: .; length: 14; V: TRBV4-1; J: TRBJ2-7; D: TRBD1; DNA: TGCGCCAGCAGCCAAGGACAGGGGAACTACGAGCAGTACTTC; CDR3: CASSQGQGNYEQYF
size: .; length: 14; V: TRBV27; J: TRBJ1-6; D: .; DNA: TGTGCCAGCAGTTCTTTCTCCTATAATTCACCCCTCCACTTT; CDR3: CASSSFSYNSPLHF
size: .; length: 16; V: TRBV10-1; J: TRBJ2-1; D: TRBD2; DNA: TGCGCCAGCACCCATGGGGCTAGCGGGACTTACAATGAGCAGTTCTTC; CDR3: CASTHGASGTYNEQFF
size: .; length: 15; V: TRBV19; J: TRBJ2-6; D: .; DNA: TGTGCCAGTAGCCAGGGACTCTCTGGGGCCAACGTCCTGACTTTC; CDR3: CASSQGLSGANVLTF
size: many; length: 14; V: TRBV6-2/TRBV6-3; J: TRBJ1-1; D: .; DNA: TGTGCCAGCAGTTATCGAGGGTCGAACACTGAAGCTTTCTTT; CDR3: CASSYRGSNTEAFF
size: .; length: 17; V: TRBV4-2; J: TRBJ1-5; D: .; DNA: TGTGCCAGCAGCCAAGATTCCCAGGACAGCGCCAATCAGCCCCAGCATTTT; CDR3: CASSQDSQDSANQPQHF
size: .; length: 14; V: TRBV27; J: TRBJ1-5; D: .; DNA: TGTGCCAGCAGTTTCCTAGGAGGGGCTCAGCCCCAGCATTTT; CDR3: CASSFLGGAQPQHF
size: .; length: 14; V: TRBV19; J: TRBJ2-3; D: TRBD2; DNA: TGTGCCAGCCGGACTAGCGGGAACCGAGATACGCAGTATTTT; CDR3: CASRTSGNRDTQYF
size: few; length: 13; V: TRBV18; J: TRBJ1-1; D: .; DNA: TGTGCCAGCTCACGGGGCGGGAACACTGAAGCTTTCTTT; CDR3: CASSRGGNTEAFF
size: .; length: 12; V: TRBV5-5; J: TRBJ2-7; D: .; DNA: TGTGCCAGCAGCTTGGAAAGGGGCGAGCAGTACTTC; CDR3: CASSLERGEQYF
size: .; length: 15; V: TRBV28; J: TRBJ1-6; D: .; DNA: TGTGCCAGCAGCCCCAGGGGTGCTTATAATTCACCCCTCCACTTT; CDR3: CASSPRGAYNSPLHF
size: few; length: 13; V: TRBV5-1; J: TRBJ1-4; D: .; DNA: TGCGCCAGCAGCTTGGGGTCGAGTGAAAAACTGTTTTTT; CDR3: CASSLGSSEKLFF
size: .; length: 13; V: TRBV6-2/TRBV6-3; J: TRBJ1-2; D: TRBD1; DNA: TGTGCCAGCAGTCCATGGACAGGGACTGGCTACACCTTC; CDR3: CASSPWTGTGYTF
size: few; length: 17; V: TRBV4-1; J: TRBJ2-3; D: TRBD2; DNA: TGCGCCAGCAGCCAACAAATAGCGGGAGCAAGCACAGATACGCAGTATTTT; CDR3: CASSQQIAGASTDTQYF
size: .; length: 14; V: TRBV18; J: TRBJ2-1; D: .; DNA: TGTGCCAGCTCACCAGGAGGGCCTGGGAATGAGCAGTTCTTC; CDR3: CASSPGGPGNEQFF
size: .; length: 14; V: TRBV7-2; J: TRBJ1-2; D: TRBD1; DNA: TGTGCCAGCAGCTTACGATCAGGGGGCGATGGCTACACCTTC; CDR3: CASSLRSGGDGYTF
size: .; length: 16; V: TRBV28; J: TRBJ1-4; D: .; DNA: TGTGCCAGCAGTCCAAGGTCCCAGGGGATAAATGAAAAACTGTTTTTT; CDR3: CASSPRSQGINEKLFF
size: .; length: 15; V: TRBV30; J: TRBJ2-1; D: TRBD2; DNA: TGTGCCTGGAGTGTACTCAGCGGGAGGGGGCATGAGCAGTTCTTC; CDR3: CAWSVLSGRGHEQFF
size: .; length: 13; V: TRBV28; J: TRBJ1-2; D: .; DNA: TGTGCCAGCAGTTTGCGGGGGGGATTGGGCTACACCTTC; CDR3: CASSLRGGLGYTF
size: .; length: 18; V: TRBV29-1; J: TRBJ2-1; D: TRBD2; DNA: TGCAGCGGTGATTCGGGACTAGCGGGATTCAGCTCCTACAATGAGCAGTTCTTC; CDR3: CSGDSGLAGFSSYNEQFF
size: .; length: 15; V: TRBV6-1; J: TRBJ2-3; D: TRBD2; DNA: TGTGCCAGCAGTGAACCGGGAGGGCCGACAGATACGCAGTATTTT; CDR3: CASSEPGGPTDTQYF
size: .; length: 15; V: TRBV6-5; J: TRBJ1-1; D: TRBD1; DNA: TGTGCCAGCAGTTCGGGACAGGGGGCGCACACTGAAGCTTTCTTT; CDR3: CASSSGQGAHTEAFF
size: few; length: 13; V: TRBV12-3/TRBV12-4; J: TRBJ1-2; D: .; DNA: TGTGCCAGCACCCTATCAGGGGCTCGGGGCTACACCTTC; CDR3: CASTLSGARGYTF
size: .; length: 17; V: TRBV3-1/TRBV3-2; J: TRBJ2-1; D: .; DNA: TGTGCCAGCAGACGATTGGACGGGAGTTCCTCCTACAATGAGCAGTTCTTC; CDR3: CASRRLDGSSSYNEQFF
size: .; length: 18; V: TRBV6-2/TRBV6-3; J: TRBJ1-1; D: TRBD1; DNA: TGTGCCAGCAGCCAGACCGGGACAGGGGGCGATTTGCGCACTGAAGCTTTCTTT; CDR3: CASSQTGTGGDLRTEAFF
size: .; length: 15; V: TRBV7-8; J: TRBJ2-1; D: TRBD2; DNA: TGTGCCAGCAGTCCCGGCGGGAGGATTTACAATGAGCAGTTCTTC; CDR3: CASSPGGRIYNEQFF